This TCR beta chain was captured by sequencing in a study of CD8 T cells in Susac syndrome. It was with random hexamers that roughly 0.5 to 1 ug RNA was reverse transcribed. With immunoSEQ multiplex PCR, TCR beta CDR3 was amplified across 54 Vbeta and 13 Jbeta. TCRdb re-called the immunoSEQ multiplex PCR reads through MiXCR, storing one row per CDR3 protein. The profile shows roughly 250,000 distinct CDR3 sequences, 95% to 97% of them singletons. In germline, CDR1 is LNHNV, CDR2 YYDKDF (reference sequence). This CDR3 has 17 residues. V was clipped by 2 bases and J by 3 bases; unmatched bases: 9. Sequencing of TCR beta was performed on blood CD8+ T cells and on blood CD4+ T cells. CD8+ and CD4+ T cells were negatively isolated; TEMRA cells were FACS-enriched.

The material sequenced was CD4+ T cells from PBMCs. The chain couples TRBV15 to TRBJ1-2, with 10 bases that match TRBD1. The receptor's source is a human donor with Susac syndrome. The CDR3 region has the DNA TGTGCCACCAGCAGACCCGGGACAGGGGAGCAATACTATGGCTACACCTTC. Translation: CATSRPGTGEQYYGYTF.